This entry lists 2 T cell receptor beta chains sequenced from one sample in a study of cytomegalovirus exposure and HLA in healthy donors. With 60 Vbeta and 13 Jbeta primers, the PCR was carried out. Sequencing used immunoSEQ multiplex PCR; TCRdb keeps in-frame clones, though not all of them. There are about 110,000 clones in the sample; around 79% occur only once, and 1% to 1.5% lies in the top ten. The sequenced sample was PBMCs. The receptors derive from a woman aged 25-40 years in good health and CMV-seronegative.

This clone was counted a single time. The V call is TRBV7-9, the J call TRBJ1-5; D is unresolved. V lost 4 bases to trimming and J lost 0 bases, with 4 bases between them. This CDR3 contains 13 residues. Germline V CDR1 and CDR2: SEHNR, FQNEAQ (reference sequence). The CDR3, as DNA: TGTGCCAGCAGCTCCTATAGCAATCAGCCCCAGCATTTT. This translates into CASSSYSNQPQHF. The full variable domain, with the rest looked up from reference TRBV7-9 and TRBJ1-5, is DTGVSQNPRHKITKRGQNVTFRCDPISEHNRLYWYRQTLGQGPEFLTYFQNEAQLEKSRLLSDRFSAERPKGSFSTLEIQRTEQGDSAMYLCASSSYSNQPQHFGDGTRLSIL.

This chain connects TRBV6-5 to TRBJ2-3; D is ambiguous. This CDR3 comprises 15 residues. CDR1 MNHEY and CDR2 SVGAGI come from the germline V gene. Trimming stripped 0 bases from V and 2 bases from J, with 9 bases between. The CDR3 loop reads CASSYSAGSTDTQYF. The CDR3 DNA reads as TGTGCCAGCAGTTACTCGGCAGGATCCACAGATACGCAGTATTTT.